These 3 T cell receptor beta chains came from one sample sequenced in a study of blood T cells in healthy people across ages. Then a second PCR, running about 6 to 12 cycles, was carried out with a sample-barcoded 5' primer and a J-beta primer mix. TCRdb re-derived calls from the 5' RACE reads in MiXCR, one entry per CDR3 protein. Seen here are approximately 820,000 distinct CDR3 sequences, roughly 44% observed once, and the top ten hold approximately 19%. Source material: blood. These receptors were taken from a man aged 55-75 years in good health.

V gene TRBV6-2 or TRBV6-3 combines with J gene TRBJ2-1, with D unclear. The CDR3 covers 15 residues. In germline, CDR1 is MNHEY, CDR2 SVGEGT. V was trimmed by 0 bases and J by 0 bases, leaving 6 bases between them. The CDR3 region has the DNA TGTGCCAGCAGTTACTCTCGGCGCTCCTACAATGAGCAGTTCTTC. Translated, it gives CASSYSRRSYNEQFF.

The gene calls are TRBV29-1 and TRBJ2-1; D gene unclear. CDR3 length: 11 amino acids. Trimming shortened V by 6 bases and J by 4 bases, and 7 bases separated the two germline ends. CDR1 is SQVTM, CDR2 ANQGSEA, per germline. The CDR3 reads CSVQPYNEQFF. In DNA form, the CDR3 reads TGCAGCGTCCAACCGTACAATGAGCAGTTCTTC.

V usage is TRBV2 and J usage is TRBJ2-7, with 8 bases matching TRBD1. The germline V gene has CDR1 SNHLY and CDR2 FYNNEI. V shed 0 bases, J shed 2 bases, and the junction held 6 bases outside the gene matches. The CDR3 sequence is 16 residues long. In nucleotides, the CDR3 is TGTGCCAGCAGTGAAGCGCAGGGACAGGAGACCTACGAGCAGTACTTC. It codes for CASSEAQGQETYEQYF.